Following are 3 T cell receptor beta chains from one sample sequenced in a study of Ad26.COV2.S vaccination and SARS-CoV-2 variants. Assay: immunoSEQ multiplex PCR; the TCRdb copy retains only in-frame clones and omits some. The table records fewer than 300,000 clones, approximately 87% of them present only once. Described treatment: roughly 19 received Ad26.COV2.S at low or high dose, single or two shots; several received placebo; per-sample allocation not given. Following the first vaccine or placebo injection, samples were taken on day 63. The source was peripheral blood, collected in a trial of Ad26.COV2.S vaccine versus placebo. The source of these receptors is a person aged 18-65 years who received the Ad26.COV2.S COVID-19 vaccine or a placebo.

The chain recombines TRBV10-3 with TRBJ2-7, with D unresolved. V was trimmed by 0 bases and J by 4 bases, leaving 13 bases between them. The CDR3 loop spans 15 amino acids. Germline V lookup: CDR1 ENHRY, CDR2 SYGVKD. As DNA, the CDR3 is TGTGCCATCAGTGAGTCGTTGAAGGGCCAGTACGAGCAGTACTTC. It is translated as CAISESLKGQYEQYF.

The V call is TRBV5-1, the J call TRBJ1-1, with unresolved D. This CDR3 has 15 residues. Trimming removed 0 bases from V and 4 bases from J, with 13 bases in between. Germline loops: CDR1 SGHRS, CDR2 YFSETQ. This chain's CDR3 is CASSLAEGGGTEAFF. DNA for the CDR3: TGCGCCAGCAGCTTGGCCGAGGGTGGAGGCACTGAAGCTTTCTTT.

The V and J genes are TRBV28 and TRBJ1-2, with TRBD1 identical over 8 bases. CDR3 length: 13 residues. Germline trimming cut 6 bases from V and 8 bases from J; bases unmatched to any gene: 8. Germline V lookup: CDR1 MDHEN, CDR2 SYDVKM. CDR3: CASSPDRVGGYTF. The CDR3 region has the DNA TGTGCCAGCAGCCCGGACAGGGTAGGGGGCTACACCTTC.